This entry lists 29 T cell receptor beta chains sequenced from one sample in a study of blood T cells in healthy people across ages. A second PCR, run for roughly 7 to 11 cycles, used a sample-barcoded 5' primer plus a J-beta primer mix. TCRdb fed the 5' RACE reads into MiXCR, producing one record per CDR3 protein. This table holds about 830,000 distinct CDR3 sequences, about 59% found once. Sequenced input: blood. Every receptor here comes from a man aged 30-40 years in good health.

The genes are TRBV4-2 and TRBJ2-7; TRBD1 matches 7 bases. The CDR3 has 14 amino acids. The ends lost 1 base at V and 2 bases at J; junction bases unmatched: 2. Germline CDR1 reads LGHNA; CDR2 reads YNFKEQ. For the CDR3, the DNA is TGTGCCAGCAGCCAAGTACAGGGGACCTACGAGCAGTACTTC. The encoded protein is CASSQVQGTYEQYF.

The V and J genes are TRBV6-5 and TRBJ2-5, with 8 nucleotides matching TRBD1. J lost 5 bases, V lost 5 bases, and 7 bases had no gene match. Germline V gene sequence: CDR1 MNHEY, CDR2 SVGAGI. The CDR3 consists of 14 residues. CDR3 protein: CASSLQGGWETQYF. The CDR3 DNA is TGTGCCAGCAGTCTACAGGGGGGATGGGAGACCCAGTACTTC.

This clonotype turned up a few times. V is TRBV7-9 and J is TRBJ2-5; 10 bases match TRBD2. Per germline, CDR1 SEHNR and CDR2 FQNEAQ (reference sequence). The CDR3 is 16 amino acids. The junction had 10 bases not matched to a gene; V was cut back by 4 bases and J by 5 bases. The DNA of the CDR3 is TGTGCCAGCAGCTCGAACGGACTAGCGGTTTCGGAGACCCAGTACTTC. Protein sequence: CASSSNGLAVSETQYF. Variable domain in full (rest from reference TRBV7-9 and TRBJ2-5): DTGVSQNPRHKITKRGQNVTFRCDPISEHNRLYWYRQTLGQGPEFLTYFQNEAQLEKSRLLSDRFSAERPKGSFSTLEIQRTEQGDSAMYLCASSSNGLAVSETQYFGPGTRLLVL.

This clonotype was counted a few times. Here the CDR3 DNA reads TGTGCCAGCAGCGCGTTAGTGGGTCGCGCTAGCTCCTACAATGAGCAGTTCTTC. This sequence encodes CASSALVGRASSYNEQFF. This chain connects TRBV7-9 to TRBJ2-1; D gene ambiguous. CDR1 SEHNR and CDR2 FQNEAQ come from the germline V gene (reference sequence). The V and J ends lost 5 bases and 0 bases respectively, with 20 bases between them. This CDR3 region has 18 residues. Together with reference TRBV7-9 and TRBJ2-1, the CDR3 gives the full variable domain: DTGVSQNPRHKITKRGQNVTFRCDPISEHNRLYWYRQTLGQGPEFLTYFQNEAQLEKSRLLSDRFSAERPKGSFSTLEIQRTEQGDSAMYLCASSALVGRASSYNEQFFGPGTRLTVL.

This clonotype has more than one count but fewer than ten. V is TRBV29-1 and J is TRBJ1-4, with D unclear. Deletions cut 6 bases from V and 8 bases from J, with 10 bases between. The germline V gene encodes CDR1 SQVTM and CDR2 ANQGSEA. The CDR3 contains 11 residues. Here the CDR3 reads CSVGYAEKLFF. CDR3 nucleotide sequence: TGCAGCGTGGGGTACGCGGAAAAACTGTTTTTT. Full variable domain (remainder filled in from reference TRBV29-1 and TRBJ1-4): SAVISQKPSRDICQRGTSLTIQCQVDSQVTMMFWYRQQPGQSLTLIATANQGSEATYESGFVIDKFPISRPNLTFSTLTVSNMSPEDSSIYLCSVGYAEKLFFGSGTQLSVL.

This chain links TRBV7-3 with TRBJ2-1, with TRBD1 identical over 9 bases. CDR3 length: 15 amino acids. The trim removed 4 bases at V and 7 bases at J, leaving 8 bases unmatched. CDR1 is SGHTA and CDR2 is FQGTGA in the germline V gene. Here the CDR3 reads CASSSGQGPRNEQFF. The DNA for the CDR3 is TGTGCCAGCAGCTCTGGACAGGGGCCACGGAATGAGCAGTTCTTC.

This clonotype was counted between two and nine times. The chain combines TRBV4-2 with TRBJ2-1; 11 nucleotides align to TRBD2. V gave up 3 bases and J gave up 8 bases; unmatched junction bases: 3. Germline CDR1 is LGHNA and CDR2 is YNFKEQ. The CDR3 runs to 14 residues. The CDR3 loop reads CASSHLAGGDEQFF. CDR3 DNA: TGTGCCAGCAGCCACCTAGCGGGGGGTGATGAGCAGTTCTTC.

The gene calls are TRBV28 and TRBJ2-7; D remains ambiguous. The V gene's germline CDR1 is MDHEN and CDR2 SYDVKM. V lost 5 bases and J 5 bases, leaving 7 bases between the germline ends. This CDR3 is built from 11 residues. The CDR3 spells CASSRPDEQYF. The CDR3, as DNA: TGTGCCAGCAGTCGTCCGGACGAGCAGTACTTC. The whole variable domain, filled in from reference TRBV28 and TRBJ2-7, reads DVKVTQSSRYLVKRTGEKVFLECVQDMDHENMFWYRQDPGLGLRLIYFSYDVKMKEKGDIPEGYSVSREKKERFSLILESASTNQTSMYLCASSRPDEQYFGPGTRLTVT.

This chain joins TRBV11-2 and TRBJ2-3; 7 positions match TRBD2. Germline V gene data show CDR1 as SGHAT and CDR2 as FQNNGV. This CDR3 region has 14 residues. Trimming removed 5 bases from V and 5 bases from J; junction bases left unmatched: 7. The CDR3: CASSVRGVLDTQYF. CDR3 nucleotide sequence: TGTGCCAGCAGCGTCCGGGGGGTCTTAGATACGCAGTATTTT. Full variable domain (missing parts from reference TRBV11-2 and TRBJ2-3): EAGVAQSPRYKIIEKRQSVAFWCNPISGHATLYWYQQILGQGPKLLIQFQNNGVVDDSQLPKDRFSAERLKGVDSTLKIQPAKLEDSAVYLCASSVRGVLDTQYFGPGTRLTVL.

This chain uses TRBV7-9 with TRBJ2-4; possible D gene TRBD2, 6 bases. Germline CDR1 and CDR2: SEHNR and FQNEAQ (reference sequence). The CDR3 is made up of 15 amino acids. Deletions cut 5 bases from V and 2 bases from J, with 13 bases between. The DNA of the CDR3 is TGTGCCAGCAGCCCCCTCACTAGCTCCAAAAACATTCAGTACTTC. Translated: CASSPLTSSKNIQYF.

The rearrangement links TRBV4-2 to TRBJ2-1; TRBD2 is a possible D gene (6 bases). V gave up 1 base and J gave up 5 bases, with 9 bases separating them. Germline V gene data show CDR1 as LGHNA and CDR2 as YNFKEQ. This CDR3 has 14 residues. CDR3: CASSQVGGNNEQFF. For the CDR3, the DNA is TGTGCCAGCAGCCAAGTTGGGGGGAACAATGAGCAGTTCTTC.

The V and J genes are TRBV7-2 and TRBJ1-2; unclear D gene. The CDR3 is 14 residues long. V was pared by 3 bases and J by 2 bases, with 10 bases between. CDR1 is SGHTA, CDR2 FQGNSA, per germline. DNA for the CDR3: TGTGCCAGCAGCTTCGATCAGACGAACTATGGCTACACCTTC. Its translation: CASSFDQTNYGYTF.

This chain links TRBV20-1 with TRBJ2-4; D gene ambiguous. This CDR3 is 9 amino acids long. Germline V CDR1 and CDR2: DFQATT, SNEGSKA (reference sequence). With 5 bases removed from V and 11 bases from J, the gap between germline ends came to 7 bases. CDR3 bases: TGCAGTGCTCCTCCCGTTCAGTACTTC. Protein: CSAPPVQYF.

The rearrangement links TRBV14 to TRBJ2-5, with D perhaps matching TRBD1 (6 bases). The J call may be incorrect, as the DNA end agrees better with TRBJ2-7. The CDR3 is 16 amino acids. CDR1 is SGHDN, CDR2 FVKESK, per germline. CDR3 nucleotides: TGTGCCAGCAGCCAAGAAAGGTACAGGGAGTTCTCCGAGCAGTACTTC. Translating gives CASSQERYREFSEQYF.

The rearrangement uses TRBV12-3 or TRBV12-4 and TRBJ1-4, with a possible D match to TRBD1 (6 bases). V gave up 5 bases and J gave up 13 bases, with 17 bases separating them. CDR3 length: 13 amino acids. The DNA of the CDR3 is TGTGCCAGCAGTACCGGGACACCAGGTGGACTGTTTTTT. The encoded protein is CASSTGTPGGLFF.

The V and J genes are TRBV9 and TRBJ2-2; TRBD2 is a possible D gene (7 bases). Trimming took 0 bases from V and 4 from J, leaving 10 bases between them. Germline CDR1 SGDLS, CDR2 YYNGEE. The CDR3 consists of 15 residues. The DNA of the CDR3 is TGTGCCAGCAGCGTAGGCGGGGGCCTCACCGGGGAGCTGTTTTTT. Translating it yields CASSVGGGLTGELFF. The whole variable domain, remainder taken from reference TRBV9 and TRBJ2-2, is DSGVTQTPKHLITATGQRVTLRCSPRSGDLSVYWYQQSLDQGLQFLIQYYNGEERAKGNILERFSAQQFPDLHSELNLSSLELGDSALYFCASSVGGGLTGELFFGEGSRLTVL.

This clonotype was detected only a few times. The CDR3 sequence: CSAPRIQDYGYTF. The CDR3, as DNA: TGCAGTGCTCCCCGGATACAAGACTATGGCTACACCTTC. The chain is built from TRBV20-1 and TRBJ1-2; D remains ambiguous. V lost 5 bases and J lost 3, with 13 bases in between. The germline V gene encodes CDR1 DFQATT and CDR2 SNEGSKA (reference sequence). The CDR3 sequence is 13 residues long.

This clonotype was counted between two and nine times. The chain carries TRBV13 and TRBJ1-5; D not certain. This CDR3 region has 12 residues. Germline V gives CDR1 PRHDT, CDR2 FYEKMQ (reference sequence). The ends were cut back, 3 bases at V and 5 bases at J, with 5 bases in the middle. CDR3 region: CASSLTDQPQHF. The CDR3 DNA follows: TGTGCCAGCAGCTTGACGGATCAGCCCCAGCATTTT.

The chain links TRBV29-1 to TRBJ1-1; D ambiguous. The CDR3 length is 12 residues. Trimming took off 6 bases at V and 5 bases at J, with 13 bases between the two ends. Germline V gene data show CDR1 as SQVTM and CDR2 as ANQGSEA. The CDR3 bases are TGCAGCGTGTTCGGGCGAGGGACTGAAGCTTTCTTT. Translating it yields CSVFGRGTEAFF.

This sequence joins TRBV5-1 and TRBJ2-5, with D uncertain. V was pared by 3 bases and J by 11 bases, with 20 bases between. The CDR3 spans 14 residues. Germline V CDR1 and CDR2: SGHRS, YFSETQ. The CDR3 DNA reads TGCGCCAGCAGCTCGGCACCCGGGTCCTTTGTGCAGTACTTC. Its protein is CASSSAPGSFVQYF. The full variable domain, rest sourced from reference TRBV5-1 and TRBJ2-5, is KAGVTQTPRYLIKTRGQQVTLSCSPISGHRSVSWYQQTPGQGLQFLFEYFSETQRNKGNFPGRFSGRQFSNSRSEMNVSTLELGDSALYLCASSSAPGSFVQYFGPGTRLLVL.

The chain recombines TRBV6-5 with TRBJ2-7; D is undetermined. Germline V gives CDR1 MNHEY, CDR2 SVGAGI. CDR3 length: 12 amino acids. V lost 5 bases to trimming and J lost 5 bases, with 10 bases between them. CDR3 sequence: CASSRSQDEQYF. CDR3 DNA: TGTGCCAGCAGTCGGAGTCAGGACGAGCAGTACTTC.

This chain links TRBV20-1 with TRBJ1-1; D ambiguous. With 1 base removed from V and 0 bases from J, the gap between germline ends came to 9 bases. CDR1 is DFQATT, CDR2 SNEGSKA, per germline (reference sequence). CDR3 length: 14 amino acids. CDR3 sequence reads: CSARAAEMNTEAFF. The CDR3, as DNA: TGCAGTGCTAGAGCAGCAGAGATGAACACTGAAGCTTTCTTT.

The genes are TRBV3-1 and TRBJ2-5; no reliable D call. The CDR3 covers 12 residues. Germline values: CDR1 LGHDT, CDR2 YNNKEL (reference sequence). Trimming stripped 3 bases from V and 5 bases from J, with 7 bases between. CDR3 region: CASSQIIETQYF. The CDR3 nucleotides read TGTGCCAGCAGCCAGATTATTGAGACCCAGTACTTC.

This clonotype was detected only a few times. V is TRBV29-1 and J is TRBJ1-1; D not resolved. CDR1 is SQVTM, CDR2 ANQGSEA, per germline. V gave up 3 bases and J gave up 0 bases, with 8 bases separating them. The CDR3 covers 13 residues. The CDR3 coding sequence is TGCAGCGTTGAGTCAGGTATGAACACTGAAGCTTTCTTT. Translation: CSVESGMNTEAFF.

This chain connects TRBV5-1 to TRBJ1-6; D gene ambiguous. Per germline, CDR1 SGHRS and CDR2 YFSETQ. The V end was cut by 4 bases, the J end by 7 bases, with 12 bases between. This CDR3 has 14 residues. In DNA, the CDR3 is TGCGCCAGCAGCGTTGGTGAGGCAAATTCACCCCTCCACTTT. Translated: CASSVGEANSPLHF.

The genes are TRBV9 and TRBJ2-1; 10 nucleotides agree with TRBD2. V trimming: 2 bases; J trimming: 7 bases; junction bases outside the gene matches: 15. This CDR3 has 18 amino acids. The germline V gene encodes CDR1 SGDLS and CDR2 YYNGEE. CDR3 sequence: CASSVGPQAGGSGNEQFF. The CDR3 DNA sequence: TGTGCCAGCAGCGTGGGACCCCAAGCGGGGGGGAGTGGTAATGAGCAGTTCTTC.

The gene calls are TRBV6-1 and TRBJ1-2, with D tentatively TRBD1 (5 bases). The germline V and J ends were trimmed by 6 bases and 2 bases, with 16 bases remaining between them. Germline lookup yields CDR1 MNHNS and CDR2 SASEGT. This CDR3 is built from 15 residues. CDR3 sequence (DNA): TGTGCCAGCAGCCTCATCGTGGGGCGGAACTATGGCTACACCTTC. Protein sequence: CASSLIVGRNYGYTF.

Only a few counts were recorded for this clonotype. The chain is built from TRBV28 and TRBJ2-5; D perhaps matches TRBD1 (6 bases). The CDR3 loop spans 14 amino acids. Trimming left V 4 bases short and J 2 bases short, with 11 bases between. Per the germline V gene, CDR1 is MDHEN and CDR2 is SYDVKM. The CDR3 sequence is CASSSADSQETQYF. The CDR3 region has the DNA TGTGCCAGCAGTTCGGCGGACAGTCAAGAGACCCAGTACTTC.

The DNA of the CDR3 is TGCGCCAGCAGATGGGTCGGAGGACAAGAGACCCAGTACTTC. It is translated as CASRWVGGQETQYF. The V and J genes are TRBV5-1 and TRBJ2-5; the D gene is possibly TRBD2 (5 bases). CDR3 length: 14 amino acids. Germline V gene sequence: CDR1 SGHRS, CDR2 YFSETQ. Trimming removed 5 bases from V and 2 bases from J, with 13 bases in between. Together with reference TRBV5-1 and TRBJ2-5, the CDR3 gives the full variable domain: KAGVTQTPRYLIKTRGQQVTLSCSPISGHRSVSWYQQTPGQGLQFLFEYFSETQRNKGNFPGRFSGRQFSNSRSEMNVSTLELGDSALYLCASRWVGGQETQYFGPGTRLLVL.